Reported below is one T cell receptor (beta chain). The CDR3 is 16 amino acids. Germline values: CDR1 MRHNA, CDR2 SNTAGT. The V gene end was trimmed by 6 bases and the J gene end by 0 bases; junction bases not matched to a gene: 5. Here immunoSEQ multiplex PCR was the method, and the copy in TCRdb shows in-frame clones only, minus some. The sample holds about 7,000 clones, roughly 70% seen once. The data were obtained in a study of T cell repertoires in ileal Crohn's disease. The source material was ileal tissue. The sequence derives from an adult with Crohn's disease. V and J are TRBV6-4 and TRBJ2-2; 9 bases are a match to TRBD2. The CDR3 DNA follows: TGTGCCAGCAGCCCAGCGGGGGGCTCGAACACCGGGGAGCTGTTTTTT. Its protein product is CASSPAGGSNTGELFF.